Listed here is a single T cell receptor (beta chain). Its antigen is undetermined. The data derive from a study of shared clonotypes between healthy human individuals. Study-level points and caveats: Investigators collected only blood, and repertoires in tissues likely differ. Compared with memory subsets, naive subsets generally had larger estimated richness.

Method: immunoSEQ multiplex PCR; TCRdb's copy keeps in-frame clones and lacks some. This table has about 1.4 million clones, about 96% appearing once. Subsets obtained from CD4+ cells comprised CD45RA+ naive and CD45RA-negative memory cells. The CDR3 has 15 residues. The V segment lost 6 bases and the J segment 7 bases; nucleotides outside the gene matches: 10. In germline, CDR1 is MRHNA, CDR2 SNTAGT. The source is a man in his thirties or forties in good health. The sequenced sample was naive CD4+ T cells sorted from blood. Sample subset: CD45RA+ positively selected. The chain carries TRBV6-4 and TRBJ2-1; 9 positions agree with TRBD1. The CDR3 here is CASSPDGGQGNEQFF. DNA of the CDR3: TGTGCCAGCAGCCCGGATGGGGGACAGGGTAATGAGCAGTTCTTC.